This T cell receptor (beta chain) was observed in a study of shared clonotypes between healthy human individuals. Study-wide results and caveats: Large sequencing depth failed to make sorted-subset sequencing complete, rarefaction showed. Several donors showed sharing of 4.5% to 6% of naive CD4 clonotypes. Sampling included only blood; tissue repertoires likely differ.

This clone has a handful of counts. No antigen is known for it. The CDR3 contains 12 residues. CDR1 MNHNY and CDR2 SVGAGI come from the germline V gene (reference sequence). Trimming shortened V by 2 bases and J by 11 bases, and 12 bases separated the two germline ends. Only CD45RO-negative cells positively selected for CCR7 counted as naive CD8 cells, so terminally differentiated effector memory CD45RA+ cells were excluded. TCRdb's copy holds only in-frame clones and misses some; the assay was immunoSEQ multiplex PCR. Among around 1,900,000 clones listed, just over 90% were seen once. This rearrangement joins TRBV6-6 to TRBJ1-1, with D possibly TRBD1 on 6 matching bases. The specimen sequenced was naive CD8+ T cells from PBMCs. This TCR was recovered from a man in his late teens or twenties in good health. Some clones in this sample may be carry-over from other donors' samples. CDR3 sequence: CASSYGGRVAFF. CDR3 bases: TGTGCCAGCAGTTACGGGGGGCGAGTGGCTTTCTTT.